These 27 T cell receptor beta chains came from one sample sequenced in a study of blood T cell repertoires in COVID-19. Profiling relied on immunoSEQ multiplex PCR, and the TCRdb table lists in-frame clones only, not all of them. The data contain about 240,000 clones, approximately 78% of them singletons. Sequencing was done on a sample of peripheral blood. The receptors originated from a woman older than 75 with COVID-19, enrolled during active disease.

The chain is built from TRBV3-1 (or the pseudogene TRBV3-2) and TRBJ1-4, with TRBD1 as a possible D gene (6 bases). Trimming took 6 bases from V and 5 from J, leaving 16 bases between them. The CDR3 loop spans 15 amino acids. Germline V gene sequence: CDR1 LGHDT, CDR2 YNNKEL (reference sequence). CDR3 coding DNA: TGTGCCAGCAGACACTCAGGACAGTTAAATGAAAAACTGTTTTTT. Amino acid sequence: CASRHSGQLNEKLFF.

The chain recombines TRBV27 with TRBJ1-6; TRBD1 matches 11 bases. V was pared by 8 bases and J by 9 bases, with 6 bases of the junction left unmatched. The CDR3 has 14 residues. Germline CDR1 and CDR2: MNHEY and SMNVEV (reference sequence). The CDR3 spells CASALGQGGSPLHF. In DNA, the CDR3 is TGTGCCAGCGCTTTGGGACAGGGGGGTTCACCCCTCCACTTT.

The genes are TRBV5-1 and TRBJ2-7, with unresolved D. Trimming removed 0 bases at V and 1 base at J, with 14 bases between. Looked up from germline, CDR1 is SGHRS and CDR2 is YFSETQ. CDR3 size: 16 residues. The CDR3 spells CASSLASPDNSYEQYF. DNA of the CDR3: TGCGCCAGCAGCTTGGCTAGTCCTGATAATTCCTACGAGCAGTACTTC.

This clone was seen just once. The CDR3 spells CASSQDWAGTGYTF. CDR3 nucleotide sequence: TGCGCCAGCAGCCAAGACTGGGCAGGAACTGGCTACACCTTC. The gene calls are TRBV4-1 and TRBJ1-2; D gene unclear. This CDR3 region has 14 residues. The germline gives CDR1 MGHRA, CDR2 YSYEKL. With 0 bases removed from V and 7 bases from J, the gap between germline ends came to 12 bases.

The chain joins TRBV9 to TRBJ2-6, with D tentatively TRBD1 (5 bases). V was clipped by 4 bases and J by 0 bases, with 14 bases between them. The CDR3 is 17 residues long. The V gene's germline CDR1 is SGDLS and CDR2 YYNGEE. The CDR3 nucleotides are TGTGCCAGCAGCCCCTCGACAGCAAGCTCTGGGGCCAACGTCCTGACTTTC. It translates to CASSPSTASSGANVLTF. The full variable domain, in which reference TRBV9 and TRBJ2-6 provide the parts outside the CDR3, is DSGVTQTPKHLITATGQRVTLRCSPRSGDLSVYWYQQSLDQGLQFLIQYYNGEERAKGNILERFSAQQFPDLHSELNLSSLELGDSALYFCASSPSTASSGANVLTFGAGSRLTVL.

The rearrangement joins TRBV11-2 to TRBJ1-1; D perhaps matches TRBD1 (6 bases). Trimming removed 4 bases from V and 3 bases from J, with 12 bases in between. The CDR3 totals 14 residues. The germline CDR1 and CDR2 sequences are SGHAT and FQNNGV. The CDR3, as DNA: TGTGCCAGCAGCTCCCAGGGGACGGACACTGAAGCTTTCTTT. It yields the protein CASSSQGTDTEAFF.

The chain joins TRBV3-1 (or the pseudogene TRBV3-2) to TRBJ1-1; D possibly corresponds to TRBD1 (5 bases). This CDR3 has 17 amino acids. V lost 0 bases and J lost 0, with 14 bases in between. Germline V gene data show CDR1 as LGHDT and CDR2 as YNNKEL (reference sequence). The CDR3: CASSQEGRGSLNTEAFF. Here the CDR3 DNA reads TGTGCCAGCAGCCAAGAAGGGAGGGGATCCCTGAACACTGAAGCTTTCTTT.

J is TRBJ1-2 and V is TRBV5-4; D unresolved. V was trimmed by 2 bases and J by 4 bases, leaving 9 bases between them. The length of the CDR3 is 13 residues. The germline CDR1 and CDR2 sequences are SGHNT and YYREEE (reference sequence). The DNA of the CDR3 is TGTGCCAGCAGCTTCAGGTTAGGCTATGGCTACACCTTC. This gives the protein CASSFRLGYGYTF.

V is TRBV29-1 and J is TRBJ2-5, with D tentatively TRBD1 (6 bases). The germline gives CDR1 SQVTM, CDR2 ANQGSEA. V shed 2 bases and J shed 4 bases, with 8 bases lying between them. The CDR3 has 12 amino acids. The CDR3 DNA reads as TGCAGCGTTGAAACAGGGACAGAGACCCAGTACTTC. Translation: CSVETGTETQYF.

The V gene is TRBV28, the J gene TRBJ1-5, with 7 bases lining up with TRBD1. CDR1 and CDR2 from the germline V gene are MDHEN and SYDVKM. The CDR3 has 14 amino acids. After removal of 5 bases from V and 3 bases from J, the junction contained 4 bases not matched to a gene. The CDR3: CASSRDRFNQPQHF. CDR3 DNA: TGTGCCAGCAGTCGGGACAGATTCAATCAGCCCCAGCATTTT. The variable domain in full, with the rest retrieved from reference TRBV28 and TRBJ1-5, is DVKVTQSSRYLVKRTGEKVFLECVQDMDHENMFWYRQDPGLGLRLIYFSYDVKMKEKGDIPEGYSVSREKKERFSLILESASTNQTSMYLCASSRDRFNQPQHFGDGTRLSIL.

This clone was seen a single time. The V call is TRBV27, the J call TRBJ2-7; 9 positions match TRBD1. Germline CDR1 is MNHEY and CDR2 is SMNVEV (reference sequence). The CDR3 loop spans 14 amino acids. The trim removed 6 bases at V and 3 bases at J, leaving 6 bases unmatched. The CDR3 loop is CASSRDRDLYEQYF. The CDR3 region has the DNA TGTGCCAGCAGCCGGGACAGGGACCTCTACGAGCAGTACTTC.

This chain links TRBV6-5 with TRBJ2-4; no clear D. CDR3 length: 14 amino acids. Germline V gives CDR1 MNHEY, CDR2 SVGAGI. Trimming removed 0 bases at V and 8 bases at J, with 11 bases between. Written as DNA, the CDR3 is TGTGCCAGCAGTTACTCAGGTAGCTGGGACATTCAGTACTTC. Translating it yields CASSYSGSWDIQYF.

This clone showed up just a few times. The rearrangement uses TRBV18 and TRBJ2-7; 8 bases align to TRBD1. The ends lost 0 bases at V and 6 bases at J; junction bases unmatched: 7. The CDR3 sequence is 15 residues long. Germline V CDR1 and CDR2: KGHSH, LQKENI. CDR3 sequence reads: CASSPPGTGYSEQYF. CDR3 coding DNA: TGTGCCAGCTCACCACCCGGGACAGGATATTCCGAGCAGTACTTC.

The chain carries TRBV11-2 and TRBJ1-1; D gene ambiguous. V lost 2 bases to trimming and J lost 0 bases, with 7 bases between them. Germline V lookup: CDR1 SGHAT, CDR2 FQNNGV. The CDR3 has 14 amino acids. The chain's CDR3 is CASSLQVMNTEAFF. CDR3 bases: TGTGCCAGCAGCTTACAGGTCATGAACACTGAAGCTTTCTTT.

This clone showed up just once. The V and J genes are TRBV18 and TRBJ1-2; D is undetermined. Germline V gives CDR1 KGHSH, CDR2 LQKENI. The CDR3 length is 13 residues. V was cut by 2 bases and J by 5 bases, with 9 bases left in between. The CDR3 DNA sequence: TGTGCCAGCTCACCAGAGCTCTTTTATGGCTACACCTTC. This encodes CASSPELFYGYTF.

The chain recombines TRBV5-1 with TRBJ1-5; D is ambiguous. Germline-derived CDR1 and CDR2 are SGHRS and YFSETQ. The CDR3 has 14 amino acids. V was clipped by 4 bases and J by 3 bases, with 11 bases between them. This chain's CDR3 is CASSPGSVNQPQHF. The CDR3 coding sequence is TGCGCCAGCAGCCCCGGGTCGGTCAATCAGCCCCAGCATTTT.

The rearrangement joins TRBV7-9 to TRBJ1-1; D call uncertain. The V and J ends lost 3 bases and 0 bases respectively, with 17 bases between them. Germline CDR1 SEHNR, CDR2 FQNEAQ (reference sequence). The CDR3 spans 17 residues. The CDR3 region has the DNA TGTGCCAGCAGCTTTTCACCGGGAATCCTGATGAACACTGAAGCTTTCTTT. Translating it yields CASSFSPGILMNTEAFF. The full variable domain, with the rest looked up from reference TRBV7-9 and TRBJ1-1, is DTGVSQNPRHKITKRGQNVTFRCDPISEHNRLYWYRQTLGQGPEFLTYFQNEAQLEKSRLLSDRFSAERPKGSFSTLEIQRTEQGDSAMYLCASSFSPGILMNTEAFFGQGTRLTVV.

The V gene is TRBV15, the J gene TRBJ1-4, with 9 bases that match TRBD1. Trimming at V came to 1 base and at J to 4 bases, leaving 4 bases not matched to a gene. Germline CDR1 LNHNV, CDR2 YYDKDF (reference sequence). There are 16 residues in the CDR3. The CDR3 DNA sequence: TGTGCCACCAGCAGAGCTCCGGGACAGGGTAATGAAAAACTGTTTTTT. Its protein product is CATSRAPGQGNEKLFF.

The chain recombines TRBV6-2 or TRBV6-3 with TRBJ1-5; weak D call: TRBD1 (5 bases). V was shortened by 3 bases and J by 6 bases, with 15 bases between the two germline ends. CDR1 MNHEY and CDR2 SVGEGT come from the germline V gene. This CDR3 comprises 15 residues. CDR3 sequence (DNA): TGTGCCAGCAGTTATGTCGGGGGAGCGGGTCAGCCCCAGCATTTT. This codes for CASSYVGGAGQPQHF.

This clone was detected only once. The chain recombines TRBV4-2 with TRBJ2-1, with TRBD2 matching over 12 bases. V lost 0 bases, J lost 7 bases, and 16 bases stayed unmatched. This CDR3 comprises 20 residues. Per germline, CDR1 LGHNA and CDR2 YNFKEQ. The CDR3 DNA reads as TGTGCCAGCAGCCAAGAGAACCCCATGACCACTAGCGGGGGGCAAAATGAGCAGTTCTTC. Protein: CASSQENPMTTSGGQNEQFF.

This rearrangement joins TRBV7-9 to TRBJ1-1; D gene uncertain. The CDR3 runs 10 residues. The germline gives CDR1 SEHNR, CDR2 FQNEAQ (reference sequence). Trimming removed 5 bases from V and 6 bases from J, with 4 bases in between. CDR3 in DNA: TGTGCCAGCAGCCGAGCTGAAGCTTTCTTT. The encoded protein is CASSRAEAFF.

This chain links TRBV7-2 with TRBJ2-5, with D perhaps matching TRBD1 (6 bases). The V end lost 0 bases, the J end lost 9 bases, and 14 bases lay between the germline ends. Germline CDR1 SGHTA, CDR2 FQGNSA. The CDR3 totals 14 residues. CDR3 region: CASSLAERKGAQYF. For the CDR3, the DNA is TGTGCCAGCAGCTTAGCGGAGCGGAAGGGGGCCCAGTACTTC. The full variable domain, its missing parts supplied by reference TRBV7-2 and TRBJ2-5, is GAGVSQSPSNKVTEKGKDVELRCDPISGHTALYWYRQSLGQGLEFLIYFQGNSAPDKSGLPSDRFSAERTGGSVSTLTIQRTQQEDSAVYLCASSLAERKGAQYFGPGTRLLVL.

This clone came up a few times. CDR3 amino acids: CASSGSGTGYGYTF. DNA for the CDR3: TGCGCCAGCAGCGGTTCCGGGACAGGGTATGGCTACACCTTC. The V gene is TRBV10-2, the J gene TRBJ1-2; 9 bases map to TRBD1. CDR1 is WSHSY and CDR2 is SAAADI in the germline V gene. V lost 6 bases, J lost 5 bases, and 7 bases stayed unmatched. This CDR3 has 14 residues.

The V call is TRBV4-1, the J call TRBJ2-1; TRBD2 aligns across 12 bases. The CDR3 covers 17 residues. The junction had 7 bases not matched to a gene; V was cut back by 1 base and J by 6 bases. In germline, CDR1 is MGHRA, CDR2 YSYEKL. In nucleotides, the CDR3 is TGCGCCAGCAGCCAAGCTTCCTCTAGCGGGGGGGGCAATGAGCAGTTCTTC. Translating gives CASSQASSSGGGNEQFF.

This chain connects TRBV21-1 to TRBJ2-1; TRBD1 is the table's D call, not checked against the DNA. TRBV21-1 is a listed pseudogene. This CDR3 is 13 amino acids long. The CDR3 reads CASSRGQGNEQFF. CDR3 nucleotides: TGTGCCAGCAGCAGGGGACAGGGGAATGAGCAGTTCTTC.

This chain's CDR3 is CASSLYGQGVPDTQYF. The CDR3 region has the DNA TGTGCCAGCAGCTTGTATGGACAGGGGGTTCCAGATACGCAGTATTTT. The rearrangement uses TRBV5-6 and TRBJ2-3; 10 bases map to TRBD1. This CDR3 region has 16 residues. Germline CDR1 reads SGHDT; CDR2 reads YYEEEE. The junction had 6 bases not matched to a gene; V was cut back by 1 base and J by 4 bases.

V usage is TRBV4-3 and J usage is TRBJ2-3; tentative D call: TRBD2 (6 bases). Germline CDR1 and CDR2: LGHNA and YSLEER. Trimming took off 1 base at V and 7 bases at J, with 18 bases between the two ends. The CDR3 contains 16 residues. CDR3 coding DNA: TGCGCCAGCAGCCAAGCCCCCCCCGGGGGAGCAAATACGCAGTATTTT. It yields the protein CASSQAPPGGANTQYF.